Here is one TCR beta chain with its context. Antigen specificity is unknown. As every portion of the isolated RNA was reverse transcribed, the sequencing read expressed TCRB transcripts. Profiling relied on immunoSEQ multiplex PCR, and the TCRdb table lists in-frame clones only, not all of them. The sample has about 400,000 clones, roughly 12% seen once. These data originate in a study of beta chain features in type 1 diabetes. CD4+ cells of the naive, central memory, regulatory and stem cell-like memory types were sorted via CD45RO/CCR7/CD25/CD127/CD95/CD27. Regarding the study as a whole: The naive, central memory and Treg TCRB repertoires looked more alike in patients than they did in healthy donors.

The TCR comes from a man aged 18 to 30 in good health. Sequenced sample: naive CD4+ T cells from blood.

Here the CDR3 DNA reads TGTGCCAGCAGTTTCCTAGGGACAGGGGAGGATGAGCAGTTCTTC. This codes for CASSFLGTGEDEQFF. V is TRBV6-6 and J is TRBJ2-1; TRBD1 matches at 10 bases. V lost 4 bases, J lost 8 bases, and 8 bases stayed unmatched. The CDR3 totals 15 residues. CDR1 MNHNY and CDR2 SVGAGI come from the germline V gene (reference sequence).